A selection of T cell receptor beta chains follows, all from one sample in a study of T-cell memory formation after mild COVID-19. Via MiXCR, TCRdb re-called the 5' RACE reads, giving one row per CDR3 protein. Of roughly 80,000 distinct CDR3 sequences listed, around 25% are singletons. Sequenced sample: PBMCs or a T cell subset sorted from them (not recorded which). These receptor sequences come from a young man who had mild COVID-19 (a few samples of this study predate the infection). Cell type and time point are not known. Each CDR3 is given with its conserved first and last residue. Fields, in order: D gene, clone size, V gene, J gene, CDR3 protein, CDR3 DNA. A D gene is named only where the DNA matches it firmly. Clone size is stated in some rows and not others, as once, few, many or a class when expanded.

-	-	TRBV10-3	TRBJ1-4	CAIRGATNEKLFF	TGTGCCATCAGAGGCGCAACTAATGAAAAACTGTTTTTT
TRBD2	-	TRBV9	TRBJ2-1	CASSEGLAAYNEQFF	TGTGCCAGCAGCGAAGGACTAGCGGCCTACAATGAGCAGTTCTTC
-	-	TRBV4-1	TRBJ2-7	CASSQGFTGPQQYF	TGCGCCAGCAGCCAAGGGTTCACAGGGCCACAGCAGTACTTC
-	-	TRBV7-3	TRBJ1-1	CASSSRGGDTEAFF	TGTGCCAGCAGCTCCCGGGGTGGGGACACTGAAGCTTTCTTT
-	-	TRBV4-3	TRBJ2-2	CASSQGVITGELFF	TGCGCCAGCAGCCAAGGGGTCATCACCGGGGAGCTGTTTTTT
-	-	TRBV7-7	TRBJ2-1	CASSLGDPNEQFF	TGTGCCAGCAGCTTAGGCGATCCGAATGAGCAGTTCTTC
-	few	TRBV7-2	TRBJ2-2	CASSPQGSATGELFF	TGTGCCAGCAGCCCGCAGGGGAGCGCCACCGGGGAGCTGTTTTTT
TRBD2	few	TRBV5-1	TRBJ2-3	CASSWTSGGNPSTDTQYF	TGCGCCAGCAGCTGGACTAGCGGGGGTAACCCTAGCACAGATACGCAGTATTTT
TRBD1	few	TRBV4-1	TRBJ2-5	CASSQPGTGLGTQYF	TGCGCCAGCAGCCAACCCGGGACAGGACTTGGGACCCAGTACTTC
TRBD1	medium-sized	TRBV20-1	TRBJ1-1	CSAWTGNTEAFF	TGCAGTGCTTGGACAGGGAACACTGAAGCTTTCTTT
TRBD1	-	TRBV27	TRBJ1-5	CASSFRGGLGNQPQHF	TGTGCCAGCAGCTTCCGAGGGGGCCTTGGCAATCAGCCCCAGCATTTT
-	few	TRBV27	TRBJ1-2	CASSLPQGCYGYTF	TGTGCCAGCAGTCTACCCCAGGGTTGCTATGGCTACACCTTC
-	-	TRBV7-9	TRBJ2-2	CASSPISARGDSSGELFF	TGTGCCAGCAGCCCAATATCAGCCCGCGGTGATTCGTCCGGGGAGCTGTTTTTT